This T cell receptor beta chain is drawn from a study of early T cells in non-severe SARS-CoV-2 infection. Study background: Bulk RNA isolated from unsorted whole blood underwent sequencing; chains were not paired. The study, taken as a whole, reports: Using VDJdb, the matching emphasized anti-spike CD8 responses while missing private and CD4 specificities.

Deletions cut 4 bases from V and 1 base from J, with 1 base between. The CDR3 loop spans 11 amino acids. Individual cDNA molecules received unique molecular identifiers during library preparation. Using its own MiXCR run on the 5' RACE reads, TCRdb lists one record per CDR3 protein. The repertoire holds some 34,000 distinct CDR3 sequences, with 8% to 10% as singletons. A word on this clonotype: Its antigen is not known.

The genes are TRBV12-3 or TRBV12-4 and TRBJ2-5; D ambiguous. The specimen sequenced was whole blood. The clonotype comes from an adult who was a healthcare worker with PCR-confirmed SARS-CoV-2 infection or an uninfected control (not recorded which). CDR3: CASSSQETQYF. CDR3 sequence (DNA): TGTGCCAGCAGTTCCCAAGAGACCCAGTACTTC.